Below, 22 T cell receptor beta chains from the same sample are listed, as sequenced in a study of T cells in Graves' hyperthyroidism and ophthalmopathy. TCR beta CDR3 region amplification was performed from RNA transcripts. RT-PCR in the first round (using the HTBI primer set) targeted the TCR CDR3. TCRdb reprocessed the multiplex PCR reads with MiXCR, giving one entry per CDR3 protein. The sample contains about 590,000 distinct CDR3 sequences, over 12% of which appear only once. The sequencing input was blood. These receptors originate from a woman aged 18-29 years with Graves' ophthalmopathy.

CDR3 sequence reads: CASSSEAGGTDTQYF. CDR3 DNA sequence: TGTGCCAGCAGCTCCGAGGCGGGAGGAACAGATACGCAGTATTTT. The chain is built from TRBV2 and TRBJ2-3; 8 bases map to TRBD2. J was trimmed by 3 bases and V by 6 bases; bases with no gene match: 8. Germline V gene data show CDR1 as SNHLY and CDR2 as FYNNEI. The length of the CDR3 is 15 residues.

This clonotype occurred many times. The chain recombines TRBV3-1 with TRBJ1-5, with D unclear. Looked up from germline, CDR1 is LGHDT and CDR2 is YNNKEL (reference sequence). V was shortened by 0 bases and J by 1 base, with 7 bases between the two germline ends. This CDR3 is built from 15 residues. The CDR3 sequence: CASSQDLGSNQPQHF. CDR3 in DNA: TGTGCCAGCAGCCAAGATTTGGGGAGCAATCAGCCCCAGCATTTT.

This clonotype showed up many times. The V and J genes are TRBV12-3 or TRBV12-4 and TRBJ2-1; 11 bases agree with TRBD1. V lost 4 bases and J lost 5; bases outside the gene matches: 1. This CDR3 contains 14 residues. CDR3 sequence reads: CASSWTGGNNEQFF. CDR3 DNA: TGTGCCAGCAGTTGGACAGGGGGCAACAATGAGCAGTTCTTC.

This clonotype was detected many times. This could be a read error, since a much larger clone is one nucleotide away. The rearrangement links TRBV7-9 to TRBJ2-1; D is uncertain. V shed 2 bases and J shed 0 bases, with 8 bases lying between them. CDR3 length equals 15 residues. Germline V gene lookup returns CDR1 SEHNR and CDR2 FQNEAQ (reference sequence). The CDR3 sequence: CASSLQRSSYNEQFF. CDR3 sequence (DNA): TGTGCCAGCAGCTTACAGAGGAGCTCCTACAATGAGCAGTTCTTC.

This clonotype was found many times. The chain joins TRBV7-9 to TRBJ2-1; D gene uncertain. V was shortened by 4 bases and J by 0 bases, with 10 bases between the two germline ends. The germline V gene encodes CDR1 SEHNR and CDR2 FQNEAQ (reference sequence). The CDR3 runs to 15 residues. The CDR3 coding sequence is TGTGCCAGCAGCTCAGACCGGAGCTCCTACAATGAGCAGTTCTTC. This sequence encodes CASSSDRSSYNEQFF.

With regard to this clonotype: This may be a read error, as it is one base from a much larger clone. V gene TRBV20-1 combines with J gene TRBJ1-2; perhaps TRBD1 as D (6 bases). Germline V gives CDR1 DFQATT, CDR2 SNEGSKA (reference sequence). Trimming left V 3 bases short and J 7 bases short, with 15 bases between. This CDR3 has 13 amino acids. As DNA, the CDR3 is TGCAGTGCTAGTAGGGGGGCGAGGGGTGGCTACACCTTC. It yields the protein CSASRGARGGYTF.

This clonotype came up many times. The rearrangement joins TRBV2 to TRBJ2-3; no clear D. The germline V gene encodes CDR1 SNHLY and CDR2 FYNNEI. V was trimmed by 6 bases and J by 3 bases, leaving 10 bases between them. This CDR3 is 13 amino acids long. The CDR3 region is CASSQTRTDTQYF. CDR3 nucleotides: TGTGCCAGCAGCCAAACTCGTACAGATACGCAGTATTTT.

This clonotype showed up many times. The chain joins TRBV30 to TRBJ1-1; D unclear. Germline CDR1 GTSNPN, CDR2 SVGIG (reference sequence). Trimming took off 3 bases at V and 3 bases at J, with 11 bases between the two ends. This CDR3 contains 13 residues. The CDR3 DNA sequence: TGTGCCTGGAGCAGTTCCCGGGACACTGAAGCTTTCTTT. Translating it yields CAWSSSRDTEAFF.

This clonotype was observed a handful of times. The chain's CDR3 is CSARTASGGQETQYF. The CDR3 nucleotides are TGCAGTGCTAGAACGGCTAGCGGGGGCCAAGAGACCCAGTACTTC. The rearrangement joins TRBV20-1 to TRBJ2-5, with TRBD2 matching over 10 bases. V was clipped by 2 bases and J by 1 base; unmatched bases: 4. The CDR3 extends over 15 amino acids. Germline V CDR1 and CDR2: DFQATT, SNEGSKA (reference sequence).

This clonotype came up a few times. This chain links TRBV10-3 with TRBJ2-6, with D possibly TRBD2 on 7 matching bases. The CDR3 sequence is 19 residues long. V was cut by 11 bases and J by 0 bases, with 26 bases left in between. CDR1 is ENHRY and CDR2 is SYGVKD in the germline V gene. The CDR3 region is CAVYQGTGLHSSGANVLTF. CDR3 bases: TGTGCCGTATACCAGGGGACGGGACTACATAGCTCTGGGGCCAACGTCCTGACTTTC.

This clonotype came up many times. The chain joins TRBV12-3 or TRBV12-4 to TRBJ1-2; tentatively, D is TRBD1 (5 bases). V lost 3 bases and J lost 8, with 13 bases in between. This CDR3 contains 13 residues. As DNA, the CDR3 is TGTGCCAGCAGTTTGGGCAGGGCCGGGGGCTACACCTTC. It specifies CASSLGRAGGYTF.

This clonotype has only a few counts. The rearrangement links TRBV19 to TRBJ2-1; 11 positions match TRBD1. Trimming removed 8 bases from V and 0 bases from J; junction bases left unmatched: 9. Germline assignment: CDR1 LNHDA and CDR2 SQIVND (reference sequence). This CDR3 is built from 17 residues. The CDR3 loop is CASAGGQGDYSYNEQFF. The CDR3 DNA reads as TGTGCCAGTGCCGGGGGACAGGGGGATTACTCCTACAATGAGCAGTTCTTC.

The V and J genes are TRBV7-9 and TRBJ2-1; no definite D call. This CDR3 is built from 12 residues. Germline values: CDR1 SEHNR, CDR2 FQNEAQ (reference sequence). Trimming removed 8 bases at V and 5 bases at J, with 10 bases between. CDR3 DNA sequence: TGTGCCAGCTTTACGCGTCACAATGAGCAGTTCTTC. It yields the protein CASFTRHNEQFF.

This clonotype came up many times. The CDR3 loop reads CASSSPGRGHEKLFF. The DNA of the CDR3 is TGTGCCAGCAGTTCTCCGGGTAGAGGGCATGAAAAACTGTTTTTT. V and J are TRBV12-3 or TRBV12-4 and TRBJ1-4; D remains unclear. The CDR3 spans 15 residues. Trimming pared 4 bases from V and 6 bases from J, leaving 15 bases between.

This clonotype has only a few counts. This chain uses TRBV4-2 with TRBJ2-7, with 10 bases fitting TRBD2. Trimming cost V 0 bases and J 0 bases; bases outside gene matches: 8. Germline assignment: CDR1 LGHNA and CDR2 YNFKEQ. The length of the CDR3 is 18 residues. The CDR3: CASSQEGGLAAYSYEQYF. The CDR3 nucleotides are TGTGCCAGCAGCCAAGAAGGAGGACTAGCGGCCTACTCCTACGAGCAGTACTTC.

The chain combines TRBV27 with TRBJ1-3; TRBD1 aligns across 8 bases. This CDR3 is 13 amino acids long. CDR1 MNHEY and CDR2 SMNVEV come from the germline V gene (reference sequence). Trimming took 4 bases from V and 8 from J; bases not matched to a gene: 4. As DNA, the CDR3 is TGTGCCAGCAGTTCGACAGGGGCGGACACCATATATTTT. It yields the protein CASSSTGADTIYF.

To note about this clonotype: A much larger clone differs from this one at a single base, so this may be a read error. Here the CDR3 reads CASSFAGADSGNTIYF. The CDR3 nucleotides are TGTGCCAGCAGTTTCGCAGGGGCGGACTCTGGAAACACCATATATTTT. The gene calls are TRBV27 and TRBJ1-3, with D perhaps TRBD1 (6 bases). The CDR3 contains 16 residues. The germline V gene encodes CDR1 MNHEY and CDR2 SMNVEV (reference sequence). Trimming left V 3 bases short and J 0 bases short, with 12 bases between.

This clonotype was recorded at least ten times. The V and J genes are TRBV20-1 and TRBJ1-1; D possibly corresponds to TRBD1 (6 bases). Germline CDR1 and CDR2: DFQATT and SNEGSKA (reference sequence). Trimming shortened V by 3 bases and J by 3 bases, and 8 bases separated the two germline ends. This CDR3 has 12 amino acids. The CDR3 bases are TGCAGTGCTAGTGGGGGCTACACTGAAGCTTTCTTT. It is translated as CSASGGYTEAFF.

This clonotype was counted ten times or more. The rearrangement links TRBV7-9 to TRBJ2-1, with 9 bases lining up with TRBD2. CDR1 is SEHNR, CDR2 FQNEAQ, per germline (reference sequence). The junction had 6 bases not matched to a gene; V was cut back by 1 base and J by 8 bases. This CDR3 has 15 residues. The CDR3 DNA is TGTGCCAGCAGCTTAGATGGGACTAGCTTCGATGAGCAGTTCTTC. Its translation: CASSLDGTSFDEQFF.

There are many counts of this clonotype. The chain couples TRBV12-3 or TRBV12-4 to TRBJ1-6, with 7 bases identical to TRBD1. The CDR3 is made up of 15 amino acids. Unmatched junction bases numbered 7, after V lost 4 bases and J lost 7 bases. This CDR3 is CASSSRTGLNSPLHF. CDR3 bases: TGTGCCAGCAGTTCCCGGACAGGCCTGAATTCACCCCTCCACTTT.

By proportion, this clonotype is medium-sized. The chain combines TRBV6-2 or TRBV6-3 with TRBJ1-1; D unclear. In germline, CDR1 is MNHEY, CDR2 SVGEGT. V lost 7 bases, J lost 0 bases, and 9 bases lay in between. The CDR3 length is 13 residues. Here the CDR3 reads CASMIRMNTEAFF. CDR3 nucleotide sequence: TGTGCCAGCATGATCCGGATGAACACTGAAGCTTTCTTT.

This clonotype was seen ten or more times. The chain employs TRBV18 and TRBJ2-7; D gene uncertain. The V and J ends lost 3 bases and 4 bases respectively, with 7 bases between them. Per the germline V gene, CDR1 is KGHSH and CDR2 is LQKENI. The CDR3 spans 12 residues. This CDR3 is CASSPSAYEQYF. The CDR3 DNA reads TGTGCCAGCTCACCCTCCGCTTACGAGCAGTACTTC.